Listed here are 10 T cell receptor beta chains from one sample, sequenced in a study of cytomegalovirus exposure and HLA in healthy donors. This PCR relied on a set of 60 Vbeta primers and 13 Jbeta primers. The protocol was immunoSEQ multiplex PCR, while the TCRdb copy is restricted to in-frame clones and leaves out a portion. The table has some 200,000 clones, more than 75% seen once; the top ten hold 6.5%. Sample: PBMCs. All receptors come from a woman between 45 and 65 years old in good health and CMV-seropositive.

This sequence joins TRBV6-1 and TRBJ1-6; TRBD1 matches at 9 bases. The CDR3 totals 20 residues. The V segment lost 2 bases and the J segment 3 bases; nucleotides outside the gene matches: 14. The germline V gene encodes CDR1 MNHNS and CDR2 SASEGT. CDR3 bases: TGTGCCAGCAGTGAACGAGGACAGGGGATTCGGTCTTACTATAATTCACCCCTCCACTTT. As protein: CASSERGQGIRSYYNSPLHF.

This sequence joins TRBV4-1 and TRBJ2-1, with D hard to call. V gave up 1 base and J gave up 5 bases, with 12 bases separating them. This CDR3 has 15 amino acids. The germline CDR1 and CDR2 sequences are MGHRA and YSYEKL. CDR3 bases: TGCGCCAGCAGCCAAGCGGTACGAAGCGACAATGAGCAGTTCTTC. This gives the protein CASSQAVRSDNEQFF.

Only a few counts were recorded for this clone. The V gene is TRBV7-9, the J gene TRBJ2-7; tentative D call: TRBD1 (6 bases). The V end lost 1 base, the J end lost 1 base, and 8 bases lay between the germline ends. CDR3 size: 14 residues. CDR1 is SEHNR, CDR2 FQNEAQ, per germline (reference sequence). Here the CDR3 reads CASSLGTDSYEQYF. The DNA of the CDR3 is TGTGCCAGCAGCTTAGGGACAGATTCCTACGAGCAGTACTTC. The full variable domain, rest sourced from reference TRBV7-9 and TRBJ2-7, is DTGVSQNPRHKITKRGQNVTFRCDPISEHNRLYWYRQTLGQGPEFLTYFQNEAQLEKSRLLSDRFSAERPKGSFSTLEIQRTEQGDSAMYLCASSLGTDSYEQYFGPGTRLTVT.

This chain joins TRBV19 and TRBJ1-1, with D unresolved. Trimming pared 1 base from V and 1 base from J, leaving 10 bases between. CDR3 length equals 15 residues. Germline CDR1 is LNHDA and CDR2 is SQIVND (reference sequence). The CDR3 loop reads CASSIGSWRNTEAFF. CDR3 sequence (DNA): TGTGCCAGTAGTATAGGGAGTTGGAGGAACACTGAAGCTTTCTTT. Supplemented by reference TRBV19 and TRBJ1-1, the full variable domain reads DGGITQSPKYLFRKEGQNVTLSCEQNLNHDAMYWYRQDPGQGLRLIYYSQIVNDFQKGDIAEGYSVSREKKESFPLTVTSAQKNPTAFYLCASSIGSWRNTEAFFGQGTRLTVV.

V gene TRBV5-8 combines with J gene TRBJ1-6; D is ambiguous. Germline V gene data show CDR1 as SGHTS and CDR2 as YDEGEE. The CDR3 covers 13 residues. Trimming left V 4 bases short and J 8 bases short, with 10 bases between. The CDR3 bases are TGTGCCAGCAGCCCGAGTCCTGATTCACCCCTCCACTTT. Encoded protein: CASSPSPDSPLHF.

The chain combines TRBV7-6 with TRBJ2-5; D possibly corresponds to TRBD2 (5 bases). Trimming shortened V by 6 bases and J by 4 bases, and 12 bases separated the two germline ends. CDR3 length: 13 amino acids. Germline lookup yields CDR1 SGHVS and CDR2 FNYEAQ. The CDR3: CASSRGHSETQYF. The CDR3 DNA follows: TGTGCCAGCAGTCGGGGTCACTCAGAGACCCAGTACTTC.

The genes are TRBV7-2 and TRBJ1-1, with 12 bases lining up with TRBD1. With 1 base clipped from V and 5 bases from J, the junction kept 2 bases outside the gene matches. The CDR3 length is 15 residues. Germline CDR1 reads SGHTA; CDR2 reads FQGNSA. The CDR3 region is CASSLGDRGRTEAFF. Here the CDR3 DNA reads TGTGCCAGCAGCTTAGGGGACAGGGGGCGAACTGAAGCTTTCTTT.

A few counts support this clone. The CDR3 protein is CATGSRVNTEAFF. The DNA for the CDR3 is TGTGCCACCGGGTCGCGGGTTAACACTGAAGCTTTCTTT. V and J are TRBV15 and TRBJ1-1; unclear D gene. Deletions cut 8 bases from V and 2 bases from J, with 12 bases between. This CDR3 region has 13 residues. Germline values: CDR1 LNHNV, CDR2 YYDKDF (reference sequence).

The sample holds one count of this clone. The chain links TRBV5-1 to TRBJ1-2; TRBD1 matches 8 bases. The ends lost 9 bases at V and 7 bases at J; junction bases unmatched: 11. The germline CDR1 and CDR2 sequences are SGHRS and YFSETQ. This CDR3 region has 13 residues. This CDR3 reads CATHDRGEGGYTF. CDR3 DNA sequence: TGCGCCACCCACGACAGGGGAGAAGGTGGCTACACCTTC.

This clone is a singleton in its sample. The gene calls are TRBV21-1 and TRBJ1-3; TRBD1 is taken as the D call from the table, unchecked against the DNA. TRBV21-1 is marked as a pseudogene. The CDR3 runs 13 residues. CDR3 nucleotide sequence: TGTGCCGCTCGGACAGGGCATGGAAACACCATATATTTT. This codes for CAARTGHGNTIYF.